This TCR beta chain was observed in a study of beta chain features in type 1 diabetes. Germline V gene data show CDR1 as MNHEY and CDR2 as SVGAGI. The CDR3 consists of 14 residues. Trimming removed 2 bases at V and 4 bases at J, with 11 bases between. The entirety of the isolated RNA underwent reverse transcription, so expressed TCRB transcripts were sequenced. Only in-frame clones appear in the TCRdb table, and some are missing; sequencing was by immunoSEQ multiplex PCR. The top ten hold less than 0.45% of the sample, which has more than 300,000 clones, 7.5% to 9% seen once. The material sequenced was central memory CD4+ T cells from blood. This rearrangement joins TRBV6-5 to TRBJ2-5; tentative D call: TRBD1 (6 bases). The source is a woman aged 18-29 years in good health. The CDR3 DNA is TGTGCCAGCAGTTACATAGGGGGTGGAGAGACCCAGTACTTC. It codes for CASSYIGGGETQYF.